The source of this T cell receptor (beta chain) is a study of shared clonotypes between healthy human individuals. Donors were healthy HIV-negative adults without recently reported acute infections or vaccinations. Measured with immunoSEQ multiplex PCR; TCRdb has only the in-frame clones, and not every one. Here the sample spans around 690,000 clones, 80% to 95% being singletons. This clone appeared a few times. A single base separates this from a much larger clone, so it may be a read error. V lost 4 bases, J lost 4 bases, and 6 bases lay in between. Germline V lookup: CDR1 SGHTS, CDR2 YDEGEE. This CDR3 region has 12 residues.

The sample comprised memory CD8+ T cells from PBMCs. Subset indicated: CD45RO+ cells pooled with CCR7-negative TemRA cells. V gene TRBV5-8 combines with J gene TRBJ2-1; D unresolved. The sequence was obtained from a man aged 18 to 30 in good health. Some clones in this sample may be carry-over from other donors' samples. CDR3 in amino acids: CASSRDYNEQFF. CDR3 in DNA: TGTGCCAGCAGCAGAGATTACAATGAGCAGTTCTTC.